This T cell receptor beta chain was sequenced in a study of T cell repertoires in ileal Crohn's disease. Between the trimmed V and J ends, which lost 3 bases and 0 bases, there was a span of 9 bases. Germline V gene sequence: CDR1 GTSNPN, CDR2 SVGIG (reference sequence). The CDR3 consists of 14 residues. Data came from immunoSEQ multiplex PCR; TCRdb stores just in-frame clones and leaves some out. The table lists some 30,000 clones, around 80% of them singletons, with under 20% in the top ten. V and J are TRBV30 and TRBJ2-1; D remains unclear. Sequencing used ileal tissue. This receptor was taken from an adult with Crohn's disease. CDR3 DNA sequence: TGTGCCTGGAGATGGTCTAGCTCCTACAATGAGCAGTTCTTC. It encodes CAWRWSSSYNEQFF.